This T cell receptor (beta chain) appears in the sequencing data of a study of blood T cell repertoires in COVID-19 (dated by TCRdb to about 2020). Study-wide context: Collaborator samples came from the United States, Italy and Spain and covered acute and convalescent phases of COVID-19. The prospective study material was composed of cDNA or gDNA derived from T cells, B-cell-depleted T cells, or PBMCs. Subjects who had been exposed to COVID-19, were actively infected with it, or had recovered from it provided the deeply sampled blood TCRbeta repertoires that made up the dataset. The repertoires were made available in a free public database intended to serve as a resource for research on the immune response to SARS-CoV-2. Samples came from the ongoing ImmuneRACE study (first 160 participants) plus 1,254 subjects from 6 global collaborators. A de-identified subject ID, COVID-19 status, age in years and sex were almost always included in the sample metadata. Where available, HLA class I and class II types were obtained from metadata supplied by the sample provider rather than from assay-based typing.

The immunoSEQ Assay, a bias-controlled multiplex PCR, was used to amplify TCRbeta CDR3 regions from genomic DNA. Concerning the study's data processing: Within the assay, amplification of reference gene primers was used to estimate how many nucleated cells each sample contained. To quantify the absolute abundance of each unique TCRbeta CDR3 rearrangement, sequence reads were collapsed and filtered. For each sample, productive Simpson clonality was calculated as the square root of Simpson's diversity index across productive rearrangements. Not all clones reach the TCRdb copy of this immuneACCESS table, which keeps in-frame sequences only. Checked studies attribute under half of the gap to unresolved V genes and leave the rest unexplained. The D gene and trimming were derived from the DNA, and the V and J assignments and clone size from that table. Across this sample there are roughly 150,000 clones, with 85% to 90% seen only once. 11% of the sample is held by the ten biggest clonotypes.

Study-wide conclusions, independent of this receptor: Clinical and demographic metadata were provided uncurated, with the amount varying by source and participant.

Note on this clone: Its antigen specificity is not known. Qualities for individual bases were not recorded, and no much larger clone is one base off.

The collaborating institutions used their own protocols to collect whole blood in K2EDTA tubes. For TCRbeta analysis, collaborators shipped samples as frozen whole blood, isolated PBMCs, or DNA extracted from either of those sample types. The germline V gene supplies CDR1 MNHEY and CDR2 SVGAGI. Trimming removed 7 bases from V and 0 bases from J, leaving 4 bases between the germline ends. Including cysteine and phenylalanine, the CDR3 has 12 amino acids. CDR3 DNA is the only sequence kept; it has 36 bases, read in frame from the first base. The rearrangement joined TRBV6-5 to TRBJ1-3; the D segment cannot be called with confidence. The sequence came from a woman over 75 with acute or convalescent COVID-19. The sequenced sample was peripheral blood. The encoded CDR3 is CASTSSGNTIYF. The bases read TGTGCCAGCACCAGCTCTGGAAACACCATATATTTT.